This TCR beta chain was obtained from a study of early T cells in non-severe SARS-CoV-2 infection. Study-wide context: Sequenced material consisted of bulk RNA (from unsorted whole blood), and chains were unpaired. Study-level findings and limits: Anti-spike CD8 specificities were favored by VDJdb matching, whose results missed private and CD4 specificities.

Each cDNA molecule carried a unique molecular identifier. TCRdb itself ran the 5' RACE reads through MiXCR, one entry per CDR3 protein. The table has about 61,000 distinct CDR3 sequences, less than 14% seen once. V gave up 4 bases and J gave up 0 bases; unmatched junction bases: 8. The length of the CDR3 is 18 residues. Germline V gene data show CDR1 as MNHEY and CDR2 as SMNVEV (reference sequence). About this clonotype: Its antigen is currently unknown.

What was sequenced was whole blood. The clonotype was recovered from an adult who was a healthcare worker with PCR-confirmed SARS-CoV-2 infection or an uninfected control (not recorded which). V gene TRBV27 combines with J gene TRBJ2-3, with TRBD2 matching over 12 bases. CDR3 DNA sequence: TGTGCCAGCAGTTCCCGACTAGCGGGGGTACTTAGCACAGATACGCAGTATTTT. This sequence encodes CASSSRLAGVLSTDTQYF.